Listed below are T cell receptor beta chains from one sample, sequenced in a study of cytomegalovirus exposure and HLA in healthy donors. TCRdb's table, derived via immunoSEQ multiplex PCR, lists solely in-frame clones and lacks some. The table has approximately 140,000 clones, about 70% seen once. Sequenced: PBMCs. Receptors were obtained from a man aged 18 to 30 in good health and CMV-seronegative. Both conserved end residues are part of each CDR3. D genes are given only for firm matches. Where a row states a size, it is once, few, many or the class of an expanded clone; other rows omit it.

size | J | D | V | DNA | CDR3
. | TRBJ2-3 | TRBD2 | TRBV4-1 | TGCGCCAGCAGCCATACTAGCGGGGAGGCGGATACGCAGTATTTT | CASSHTSGEADTQYF
. | TRBJ2-7 | TRBD2 | TRBV28 | TGTGCCAGCAGTCCCTTGACTAGCGGGGCCGGGGCCGAGCAGTACTTC | CASSPLTSGAGAEQYF
few | TRBJ1-4 | . | TRBV7-2 | TGTGCCAGCAGCTTAGCCCCGGGCGCGGGACATGAAAAACTGTTTTTT | CASSLAPGAGHEKLFF
. | TRBJ2-3 | . | TRBV19 | TGTGCCAGTAGTATTATGGGAGACCAGTCTACGCAGTATTTT | CASSIMGDQSTQYF
. | TRBJ2-4 | . | TRBV7-2 | TGTGCCAGCAGCCCGATCACGTCAGACATTCAGTACTTC | CASSPITSDIQYF
. | TRBJ1-1 | . | TRBV11-2 | TGTGCCAGCAGCTACCAAATCGGACAGATGAACACTGAAGCTTTCTTT | CASSYQIGQMNTEAFF
. | TRBJ2-7 | . | TRBV5-5 | TGTGCCAGCAGCTTGGACAGGCTACAGGGTCTCATCTACGAGCAGTACTTC | CASSLDRLQGLIYEQYF
. | TRBJ1-2 | TRBD1 | TRBV7-8 | TGTGCCAGCAGAGGACAGGGGCAGAATGGCTACACCTTC | CASRGQGQNGYTF
. | TRBJ2-1 | TRBD2 | TRBV18 | TGTGCCACCCTACCACAGCAAGGAGCGGGAGGGCCTTACAATGAGCAGTTCTTC | CATLPQQGAGGPYNEQFF
. | TRBJ1-2 | . | TRBV15 | TGTGCCACCAGCAGCCCAGCAGTCGGGTATGGCTACACCTTC | CATSSPAVGYGYTF
. | TRBJ2-1 | . | TRBV27 | TGTGCCAGCGGCACCTTTCGGGGGTCTTACAATGAGCAGTTCTTC | CASGTFRGSYNEQFF
. | TRBJ2-5 | . | TRBV6-1 | TGTGCCAGCAGTGACCCGGACAGAGAAGAGACCCAGTACTTC | CASSDPDREETQYF
. | TRBJ2-2 | . | TRBV2 | TGTGCCAGCAGTGAAGATTTGCGGAACACCGGGGAGCTGTTTTTT | CASSEDLRNTGELFF
few | TRBJ1-1 | . | TRBV4-1 | TGCGCCAGCAGCCAAGACGAGGGAAGGTCTGAAGCTTTCTTT | CASSQDEGRSEAFF
. | TRBJ2-5 | . | TRBV19 | TGTGCCAGTCGACCTAACGAGGGAGTCCGGAAGACCCAGTACTTC | CASRPNEGVRKTQYF
few | TRBJ2-5 | TRBD2 | TRBV5-1 | TGCGCCAGCAGCCTAACTAGCGGGGGGACCCAAGAGACCCAGTACTTC | CASSLTSGGTQETQYF
. | TRBJ1-1 | . | TRBV27 | TGTGCCAGCAGTTTACTAGGCGGCGGCACTGAAGCTTTCTTT | CASSLLGGGTEAFF
. | TRBJ2-2 | . | TRBV7-9 | TGTGCCAGCAGCCCGACAGCGAACACCGGGGAGCTGTTTTTT | CASSPTANTGELFF
. | TRBJ2-7 | TRBD2 | TRBV30 | TGTGCCTGGACTAGCGGGGTATCCTCCTACGAGCAGTACTTC | CAWTSGVSSYEQYF
few | TRBJ2-1 | TRBD2 | TRBV27 | TGTGCCAGCAGTTTCTGGACTAGCGGGAAGGATGAGCAGTTCTTC | CASSFWTSGKDEQFF
. | TRBJ2-3 | . | TRBV9 | TGTGCCAGCAGCCAGGTGGCAGATACGCAGTATTTT | CASSQVADTQYF
. | TRBJ2-1 | TRBD2 | TRBV10-1 | TGCGCCAGCAGTGCCGGCGGGCCTAGCGGGAGCGCTACTGAGCAGTTCTTC | CASSAGGPSGSATEQFF
. | TRBJ2-3 | . | TRBV19 | TGTGCCACCACCCAGGGCATTGGGACAGATACGCAGTATTTT | CATTQGIGTDTQYF
. | TRBJ1-2 | TRBD1 | TRBV6-5 | TGTGCCAGCAGCCGAGACAGGGGATTCTATGGCTACACCTTC | CASSRDRGFYGYTF
. | TRBJ2-3 | TRBD2 | TRBV9 | TGTGCCAGCAGCGTAGCACTAGCGGGGAACCCTACGCAGTATTTT | CASSVALAGNPTQYF
. | TRBJ1-2 | . | TRBV10-3 | TGTGCCATCAGGGGGGCCCTCGTGGGCTATGGCTACACCTTC | CAIRGALVGYGYTF
. | TRBJ2-1 | TRBD2 | TRBV14 | TGTGCCAGCAGCCAAGACTTTACGGGAGGGCCACTCGACAATGAGCAGTTCTTC | CASSQDFTGGPLDNEQFF
. | TRBJ2-2 | . | TRBV7-9 | TGTGCCAGCAGCGGGGGCGGGAGTGGTACCGGGGAGCTGTTTTTT | CASSGGGSGTGELFF
few | TRBJ1-5 | . | TRBV2 | TGTGCCAGCAGTGAATCGAGGGGGACTCAGCCCCAGCATTTT | CASSESRGTQPQHF
. | TRBJ1-1 | . | TRBV6-1 | TGTGCCAGCAGTGAAGGGGGACAGAACACTGAAGCTTTCTTT | CASSEGGQNTEAFF
. | TRBJ2-7 | TRBD2 | TRBV2 | TGTGCCAGCAGTGGGGGGCGTCTAGCGGGGGGGAAGCAGTACTTC | CASSGGRLAGGKQYF
once | TRBJ1-2 | . | TRBV5-1 | TGCGCCAGCAGCTTGGAACCGGGACAAGAATTTGGCTACACCTTC | CASSLEPGQEFGYTF
once | TRBJ1-6 | . | TRBV30 | TGTGCCTGGAGTTTCTCCCAGGCGAATTCGGCCCTCCACTTT | CAWSFSQANSALHF
once | TRBJ2-5 | TRBD1 | TRBV9 | TGTGCCAGCGGACCTCGCCGGGCAGGGGGGACCCAGTACTTC | CASGPRRAGGTQYF
. | TRBJ2-7 | . | TRBV20-1 | TGCAGCATTGGACAGAACTACGAGCAGTACTTC | CSIGQNYEQYF
few | TRBJ1-1 | TRBD1 | TRBV7-9 | TGTGCCAGCATCAGGGGACAGGGGAACACTGAAGCTTTCTTT | CASIRGQGNTEAFF
. | TRBJ1-2 | TRBD1 | TRBV5-4 | TGTGCCAGCAGCCGAAAAAACCAGGGGGCGCGGGCGTATGGCTACACCTTC | CASSRKNQGARAYGYTF
. | TRBJ2-6 | . | TRBV28 | TGTGCCAGCAGCCGCCCCGACAGCTCTGGGGCCAACGTCCTGACTTTC | CASSRPDSSGANVLTF
. | TRBJ2-7 | . | TRBV7-2 | TGTGCCAGCAGCTTAATGGGGAGCCCCCCCTACGAGCAGTACTTC | CASSLMGSPPYEQYF
. | TRBJ1-5 | . | TRBV11-2 | TGTGCCAGCGCGTCCAGGGGTTCGCAGCCCCAGCATTTT | CASASRGSQPQHF
. | TRBJ2-7 | . | TRBV28 | TGTGCCAGCATTACTGGGGGGTTTTCCTACGAGCAGTACTTC | CASITGGFSYEQYF
. | TRBJ2-2 | . | TRBV5-4 | TGTGCCAGCAGCTTGGTCGGCACCGGGGAGCTGTTTTTT | CASSLVGTGELFF
few | TRBJ1-5 | TRBD1 | TRBV11-2 | TGTGCCAGCAGCCCCACGACAGGGGATCAGCCCCAGCATTTT | CASSPTTGDQPQHF
. | TRBJ2-2 | . | TRBV10-1 | TGCGCCAGCAGTGAGGTTGGACTCCAAGAGTCTAACACCGGGGAGCTGTTTTTT | CASSEVGLQESNTGELFF
. | TRBJ2-7 | . | TRBV25-1 | TGTGCCAGCAGTGAGTATTCGGGTTCCTACGAGCAGTACTTC | CASSEYSGSYEQYF
few | TRBJ1-1 | TRBD1 | TRBV29-1 | TGCAGCGTTGTTACAGGGGGATGGACTGAAGCTTTCTTT | CSVVTGGWTEAFF